Sequencing of this TCR beta chain was carried out in a study of blood T cells in healthy people across ages (dated by TCRdb to between 2015 and 2016). For the wider study: Template switching captured roughly one uniquely barcoded TCR beta cDNA molecule per two T cells in model experiments. Donors of different ages were randomly distributed across sequencing lanes to avoid experimental bias. The study measured age-related changes in TCR beta repertoire diversity using deep sequencing normalized with unique cDNA molecular identifiers. Donors were grouped into four age groups: young (average about 15 years), middle-aged (roughly 37), aged (about 60) and long-lived (roughly 80). The study analyzed two additional independent replicas of 1 million unique cDNA reads from the same blood draw for two donors, one aged 18 to 29 and one aged 80 or older. Study-wide findings and limitations: Conclusive comparison of naive and antigen-experienced compartments was prevented by the profiling of bulk unsorted PBMCs. The percentage of naive T cells measured by flow cytometry correlated strongly with observed TCR beta diversity. As age increased, observed TCR beta diversity per million T cells dropped in a roughly linear way, and a significant reduction was already evident by age around 41. Compared with the aged group, the long-lived group had more naive CD4+ T cells, fewer expanded clones and increased TCR diversity, a pattern suggesting age selection. The CMV infection status of donors was not known, potentially confounding age-related changes in expanded clonotypes. Total diversity estimates from one million sequenced T cells were considered lower bounds and underestimates.

Libraries were built with 5' RACE. The sequencer was an Illumina HiSeq 2500. A second PCR of roughly 7 to 11 cycles was performed with a sample-barcoded 5' primer and a J-beta primer mix. Each TCR beta cDNA molecule received a unique molecular identifier from a template-switch 5' adaptor carrying 12 random nucleotides. Each sample yielded at least 2.5 million CDR3-containing paired-end reads. The Mint cDNA synthesis kit, primed by a TRBC-specific oligonucleotide, was used to synthesize first-strand cDNA from all RNA. Following uracil-DNA glycosylase treatment, all cDNA underwent a first 18-cycle PCR with the universal primers M1SS and BC2_uni_R. As for the original processing: For normalization, 1 million high-quality reads, each with a distinct molecular identifier, were randomly selected from each sample. Reads sharing molecular identifiers were discarded rather than binned into consensus sequences. MiTCR, with a Q25 quality threshold and the strictest error-elimination algorithm, was used for CDR3 identification, clonotype clustering and error correction. A nonparametric unseen species model with Euler transformation was used to estimate lower-bound total TCR beta diversity. TCRdb applied fastp at Q25 and MiXCR to the public reads, then kept only in-frame beta chains. Identical CDR3 protein sequences are pooled into one entry, listed with their most common genes and DNA. The V and J calls shown here were made by TCRdb, not taken from the authors' results. The sample table shows about 1.6 million distinct CDR3 sequences, and 30% to 35% are seen once. The ten largest clones represent 10% to 12% of the sample.

The CDR3 sequence holds 15 residues, the cysteine and phenylalanine included. Only the CDR3 portion is preserved as DNA: 45 bases, with reading frame beginning at the first base. V is reduced by 3 bases and J by 1 base, leaving a spacing of 13 bases between them. Taken from the germline V gene, the CDR1 and CDR2 loops are SGDLS and YYNGEE. The approximately 41 donors, aged about 6 to 95 years, were systemically healthy Caucasian individuals from Russia. Approximately 9 milliliters of peripheral blood were collected from each donor into EDTA-treated Vacutainer tubes. Ficoll-Paque density-gradient centrifugation was used to isolate PBMCs, with at least 7 million obtained per sample. Total RNA was extracted from PBMCs with Trizol reagent, with at least 6 micrograms obtained per sample. The percentages of naive CD45RAhigh/CD27high T cells were determined by flow cytometry on a PBMC aliquot from every donor.

Concerning this clonotype: The target of this receptor is not known. One base away there is no much larger clone; base qualities are not given.

Sequencing was carried out using blood. The V and J segments used are TRBV9 and TRBJ1-1; confidence is insufficient to name the D gene. The receptor was derived from a woman aged 25-40 years in good health. The nucleotide sequence reads TGTGCCAGCAGCGCGTCCCTCTCTCCGAACACTGAAGCTTTCTTT. Its protein reads: CASSASLSPNTEAFF.